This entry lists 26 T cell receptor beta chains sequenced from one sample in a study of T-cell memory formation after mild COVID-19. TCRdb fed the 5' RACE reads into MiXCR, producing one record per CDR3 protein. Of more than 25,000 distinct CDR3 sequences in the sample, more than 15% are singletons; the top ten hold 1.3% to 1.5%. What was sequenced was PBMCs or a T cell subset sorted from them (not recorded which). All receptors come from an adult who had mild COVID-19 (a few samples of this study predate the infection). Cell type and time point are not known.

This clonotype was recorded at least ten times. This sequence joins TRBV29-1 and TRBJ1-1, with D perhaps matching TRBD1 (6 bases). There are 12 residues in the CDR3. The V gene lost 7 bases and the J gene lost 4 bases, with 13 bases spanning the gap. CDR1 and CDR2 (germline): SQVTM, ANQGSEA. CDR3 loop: CSGGQPVTEAFF. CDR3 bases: TGCAGCGGGGGACAACCGGTCACTGAAGCTTTCTTT. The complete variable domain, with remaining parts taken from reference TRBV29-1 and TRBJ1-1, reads SAVISQKPSRDICQRGTSLTIQCQVDSQVTMMFWYRQQPGQSLTLIATANQGSEATYESGFVIDKFPISRPNLTFSTLTVSNMSPEDSSIYLCSGGQPVTEAFFGQGTRLTVV.

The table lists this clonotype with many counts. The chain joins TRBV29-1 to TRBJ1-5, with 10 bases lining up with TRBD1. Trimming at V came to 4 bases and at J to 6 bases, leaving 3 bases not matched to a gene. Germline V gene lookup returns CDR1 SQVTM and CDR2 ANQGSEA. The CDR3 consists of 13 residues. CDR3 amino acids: CSVGDRGSQPQHF. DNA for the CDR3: TGCAGCGTTGGGGACAGGGGTTCTCAGCCCCAGCATTTT.

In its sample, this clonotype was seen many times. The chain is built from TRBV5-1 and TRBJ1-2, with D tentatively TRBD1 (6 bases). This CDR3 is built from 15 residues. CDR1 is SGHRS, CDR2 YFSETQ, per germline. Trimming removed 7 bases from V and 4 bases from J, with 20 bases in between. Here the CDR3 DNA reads TGCGCCAGCGGCGGTGGAAAATTGGACAGCTATGGCTACACCTTC. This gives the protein CASGGGKLDSYGYTF.

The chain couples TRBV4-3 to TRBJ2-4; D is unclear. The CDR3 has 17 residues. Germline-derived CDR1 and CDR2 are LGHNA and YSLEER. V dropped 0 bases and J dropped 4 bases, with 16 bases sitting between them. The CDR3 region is CASSQDGQKTPKNIQYF. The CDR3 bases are TGCGCCAGCAGCCAAGACGGGCAGAAGACTCCTAAAAACATTCAGTACTTC.

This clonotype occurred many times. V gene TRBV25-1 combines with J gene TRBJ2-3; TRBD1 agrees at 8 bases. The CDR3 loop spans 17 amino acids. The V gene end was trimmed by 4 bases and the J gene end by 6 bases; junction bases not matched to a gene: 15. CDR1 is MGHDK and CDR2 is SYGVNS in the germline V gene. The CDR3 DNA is TGTGCCAGCAGTGTGAGCAGGGGGCTCAACGGCAGGGATACGCAGTATTTT. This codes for CASSVSRGLNGRDTQYF.

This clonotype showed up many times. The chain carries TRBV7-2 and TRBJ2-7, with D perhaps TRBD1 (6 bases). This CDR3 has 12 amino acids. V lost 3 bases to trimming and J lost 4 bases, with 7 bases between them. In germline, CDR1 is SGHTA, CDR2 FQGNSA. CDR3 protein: CASSFTGYEQYF. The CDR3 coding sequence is TGTGCCAGCAGCTTTACAGGGTACGAGCAGTACTTC.

As DNA, the CDR3 is TGTGCCAGCAGGGGGGGAACCTACGAGCAGTACTTC. Its translation: CASRGGTYEQYF. J is TRBJ2-7 and V is TRBV11-3; the D gene is possibly TRBD2 (6 bases). Germline CDR1 and CDR2: SGHNT and YENEEA. The CDR3 is 12 amino acids. Trimming cost V 6 bases and J 2 bases, with 8 bases left between them. The variable domain in full, completed from reference TRBV11-3 and TRBJ2-7, reads EAGVVQSPRYKIIEKKQPVAFWCNPISGHNTLYWYLQNLGQGPELLIRYENEEAVDDSQLPKDRFSAERLKGVDSTLKIQPAELGDSAVYLCASRGGTYEQYFGPGTRLTVT.

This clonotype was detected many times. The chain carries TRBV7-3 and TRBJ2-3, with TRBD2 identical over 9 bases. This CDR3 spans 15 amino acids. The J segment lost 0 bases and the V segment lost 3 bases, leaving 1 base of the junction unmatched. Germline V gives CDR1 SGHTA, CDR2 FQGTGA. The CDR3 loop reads CASSLAGGSTDTQYF. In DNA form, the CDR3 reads TGTGCCAGCAGCTTGGCGGGGGGGAGCACAGATACGCAGTATTTT.

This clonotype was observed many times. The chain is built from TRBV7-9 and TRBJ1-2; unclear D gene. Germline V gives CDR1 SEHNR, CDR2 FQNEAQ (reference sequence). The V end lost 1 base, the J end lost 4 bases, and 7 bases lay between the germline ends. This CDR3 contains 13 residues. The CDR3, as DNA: TGTGCCAGCAGCTTAGAGAGCAGCTATGGCTACACCTTC. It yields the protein CASSLESSYGYTF.

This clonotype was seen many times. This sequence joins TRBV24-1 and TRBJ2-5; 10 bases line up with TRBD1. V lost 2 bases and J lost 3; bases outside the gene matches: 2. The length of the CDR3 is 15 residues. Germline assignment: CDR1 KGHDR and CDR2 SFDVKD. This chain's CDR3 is CATSDWTGGKETQYF. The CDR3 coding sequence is TGTGCCACCAGTGATTGGACAGGGGGAAAAGAGACCCAGTACTTC.

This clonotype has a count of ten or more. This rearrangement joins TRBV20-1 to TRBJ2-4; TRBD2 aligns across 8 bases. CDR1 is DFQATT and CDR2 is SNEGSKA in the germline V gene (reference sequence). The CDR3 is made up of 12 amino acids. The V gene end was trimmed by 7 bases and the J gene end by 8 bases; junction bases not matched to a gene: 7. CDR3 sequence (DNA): TGCAGTGGGCGGTCTAGCGGGCACATTCAGTACTTC. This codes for CSGRSSGHIQYF.

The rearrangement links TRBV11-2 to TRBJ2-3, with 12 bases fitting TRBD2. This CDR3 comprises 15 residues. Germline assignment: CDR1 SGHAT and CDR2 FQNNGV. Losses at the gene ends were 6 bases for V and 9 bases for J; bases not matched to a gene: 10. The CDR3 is CASRSTSGRPGTQYF. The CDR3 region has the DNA TGTGCCAGCAGATCAACTAGCGGGAGGCCCGGCACGCAGTATTTT.

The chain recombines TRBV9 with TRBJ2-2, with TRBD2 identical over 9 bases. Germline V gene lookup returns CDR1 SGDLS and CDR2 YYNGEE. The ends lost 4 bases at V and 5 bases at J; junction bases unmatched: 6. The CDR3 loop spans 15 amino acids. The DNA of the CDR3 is TGTGCCAGCAGCCTTAGCGGGAGTATGACCGGGGAGCTGTTTTTT. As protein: CASSLSGSMTGELFF. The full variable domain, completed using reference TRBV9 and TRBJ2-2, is DSGVTQTPKHLITATGQRVTLRCSPRSGDLSVYWYQQSLDQGLQFLIQYYNGEERAKGNILERFSAQQFPDLHSELNLSSLELGDSALYFCASSLSGSMTGELFFGEGSRLTVL.

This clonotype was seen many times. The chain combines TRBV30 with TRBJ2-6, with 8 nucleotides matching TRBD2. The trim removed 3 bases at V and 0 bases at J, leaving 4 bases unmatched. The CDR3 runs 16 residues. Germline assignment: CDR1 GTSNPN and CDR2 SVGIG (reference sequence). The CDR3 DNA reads TGTGCCTGGAGCTTAGCGGGGCACTCTGGGGCCAACGTCCTGACTTTC. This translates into CAWSLAGHSGANVLTF. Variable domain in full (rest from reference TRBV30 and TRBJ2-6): SQTIHQWPATLVQPVGSPLSLECTVEGTSNPNLYWYRQAAGRGLQLLFYSVGIGQISSEVPQNLSASRPQDRQFILSSKKLLLSDSGFYLCAWSLAGHSGANVLTFGAGSRLTVL.

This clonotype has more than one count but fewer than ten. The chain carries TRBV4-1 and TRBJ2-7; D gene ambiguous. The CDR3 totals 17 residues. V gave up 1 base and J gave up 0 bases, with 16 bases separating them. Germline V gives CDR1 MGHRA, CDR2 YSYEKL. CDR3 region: CASSQALGGVSSYEQYF. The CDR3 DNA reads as TGCGCCAGCAGCCAAGCGTTAGGTGGGGTAAGCTCCTACGAGCAGTACTTC.

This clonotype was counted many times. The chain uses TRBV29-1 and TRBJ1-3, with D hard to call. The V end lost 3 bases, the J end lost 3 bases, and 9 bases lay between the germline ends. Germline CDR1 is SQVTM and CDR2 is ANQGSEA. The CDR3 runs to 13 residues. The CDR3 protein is CSVEYSGGNTIYF. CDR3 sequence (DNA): TGCAGCGTTGAGTATAGCGGTGGAAACACCATATATTTT. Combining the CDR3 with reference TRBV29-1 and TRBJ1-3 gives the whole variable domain SAVISQKPSRDICQRGTSLTIQCQVDSQVTMMFWYRQQPGQSLTLIATANQGSEATYESGFVIDKFPISRPNLTFSTLTVSNMSPEDSSIYLCSVEYSGGNTIYFGEGSWLTVV.

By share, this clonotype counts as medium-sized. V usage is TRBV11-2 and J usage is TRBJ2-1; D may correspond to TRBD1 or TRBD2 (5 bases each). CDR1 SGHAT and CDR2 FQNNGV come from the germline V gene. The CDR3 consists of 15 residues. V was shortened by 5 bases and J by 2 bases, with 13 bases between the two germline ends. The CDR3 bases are TGTGCCAGCAGCCACCGGGACCCAACCTACAATGAGCAGTTCTTC. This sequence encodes CASSHRDPTYNEQFF.

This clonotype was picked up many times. The CDR3 DNA reads as TGTGCCAGCAGTAAACGAACAGGAGGGATTGAAGCTTTCTTT. Amino acids: CASSKRTGGIEAFF. V is TRBV12-3 or TRBV12-4 and J is TRBJ1-1; TRBD1 is a possible D gene (5 bases). Trimming stripped 5 bases from V and 7 bases from J, with 17 bases between. The CDR3 length is 14 residues.

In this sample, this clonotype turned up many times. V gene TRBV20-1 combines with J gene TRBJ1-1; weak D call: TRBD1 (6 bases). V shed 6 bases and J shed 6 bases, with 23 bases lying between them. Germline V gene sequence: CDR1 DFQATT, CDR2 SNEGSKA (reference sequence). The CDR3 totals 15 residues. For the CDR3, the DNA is TGCAGTGCACCTTCCGGATCCAGGGGAAGACCTGAAGCTTTCTTT. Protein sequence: CSAPSGSRGRPEAFF.

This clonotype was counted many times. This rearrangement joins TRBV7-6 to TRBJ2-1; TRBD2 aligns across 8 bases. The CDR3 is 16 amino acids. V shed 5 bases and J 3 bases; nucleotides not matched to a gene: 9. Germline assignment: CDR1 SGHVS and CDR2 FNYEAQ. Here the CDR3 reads CASSHPGGVLYNEQFF. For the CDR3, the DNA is TGTGCCAGCAGCCACCCCGGGGGGGTACTCTACAATGAGCAGTTCTTC.

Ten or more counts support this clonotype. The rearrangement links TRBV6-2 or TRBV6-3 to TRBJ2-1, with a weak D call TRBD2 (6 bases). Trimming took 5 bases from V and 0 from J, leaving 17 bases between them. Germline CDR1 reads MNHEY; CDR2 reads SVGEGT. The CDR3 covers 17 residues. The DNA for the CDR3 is TGTGCCAGCAGTCCCGAGTCTCGGGGGAACTCCTACAATGAGCAGTTCTTC. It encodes CASSPESRGNSYNEQFF.

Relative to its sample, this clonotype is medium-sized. CDR3 in amino acids: CSARDFAAGTYNEQFF. Written as DNA, the CDR3 is TGCAGTGCTAGAGATTTTGCCGCAGGTACCTACAATGAGCAGTTCTTC. The chain links TRBV20-1 to TRBJ2-1; D is uncertain. This CDR3 spans 16 amino acids. V dropped 0 bases and J dropped 2 bases, with 14 bases sitting between them. Per germline, CDR1 DFQATT and CDR2 SNEGSKA (reference sequence).

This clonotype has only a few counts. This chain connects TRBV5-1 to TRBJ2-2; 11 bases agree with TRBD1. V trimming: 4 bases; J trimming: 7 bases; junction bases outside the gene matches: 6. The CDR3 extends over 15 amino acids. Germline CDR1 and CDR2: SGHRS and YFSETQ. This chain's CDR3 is CASSERDRGIGELFF. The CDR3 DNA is TGCGCCAGCAGCGAGCGGGACAGGGGGATCGGGGAGCTGTTTTTT. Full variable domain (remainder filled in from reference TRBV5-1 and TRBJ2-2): KAGVTQTPRYLIKTRGQQVTLSCSPISGHRSVSWYQQTPGQGLQFLFEYFSETQRNKGNFPGRFSGRQFSNSRSEMNVSTLELGDSALYLCASSERDRGIGELFFGEGSRLTVL.

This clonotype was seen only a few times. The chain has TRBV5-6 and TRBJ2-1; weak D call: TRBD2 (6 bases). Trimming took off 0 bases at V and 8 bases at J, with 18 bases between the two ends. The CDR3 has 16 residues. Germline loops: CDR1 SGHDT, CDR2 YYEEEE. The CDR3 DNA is TGTGCCAGCAGCTTGGGAGTAGGGGCGGGGTATTATGAGCAGTTCTTC. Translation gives CASSLGVGAGYYEQFF.

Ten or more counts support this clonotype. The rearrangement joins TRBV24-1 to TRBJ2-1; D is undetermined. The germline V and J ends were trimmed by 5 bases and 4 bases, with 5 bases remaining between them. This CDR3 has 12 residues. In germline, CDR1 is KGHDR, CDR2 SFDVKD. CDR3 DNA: TGTGCCACCAGTGGTCTTTACAATGAGCAGTTCTTC. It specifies CATSGLYNEQFF.

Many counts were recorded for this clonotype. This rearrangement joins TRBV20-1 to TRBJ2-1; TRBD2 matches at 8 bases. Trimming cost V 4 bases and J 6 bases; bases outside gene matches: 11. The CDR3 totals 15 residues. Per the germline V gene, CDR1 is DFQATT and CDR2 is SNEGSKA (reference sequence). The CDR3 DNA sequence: TGCAGTGCTACAATAGCGGGAACGCTCTTCAATGAGCAGTTCTTC. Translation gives CSATIAGTLFNEQFF.